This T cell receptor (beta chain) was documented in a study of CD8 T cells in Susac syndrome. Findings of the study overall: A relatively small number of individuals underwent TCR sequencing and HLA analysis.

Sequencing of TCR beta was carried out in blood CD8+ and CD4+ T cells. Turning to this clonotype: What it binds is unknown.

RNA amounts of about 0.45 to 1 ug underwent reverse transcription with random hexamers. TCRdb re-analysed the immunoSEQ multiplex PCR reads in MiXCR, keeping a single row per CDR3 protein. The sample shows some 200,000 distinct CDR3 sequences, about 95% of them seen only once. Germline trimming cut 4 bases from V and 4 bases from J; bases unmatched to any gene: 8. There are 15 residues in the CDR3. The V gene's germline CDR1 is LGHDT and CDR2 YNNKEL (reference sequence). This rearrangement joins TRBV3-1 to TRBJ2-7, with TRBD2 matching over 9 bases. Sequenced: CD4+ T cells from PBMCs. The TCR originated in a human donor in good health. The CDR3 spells CASSPAGTSYYEQYF. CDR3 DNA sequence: TGTGCCAGCAGCCCTGCCGGGACTAGCTATTACGAGCAGTACTTC.